The 20 T cell receptor beta chains below were found in one sample sequenced in a study of Ad26.COV2.S vaccination and SARS-CoV-2 variants. Profiled with immunoSEQ multiplex PCR; TCRdb holds only in-frame clones, not every one. The sample carries some 290,000 clones, 85% recorded once. Described treatment: about 20 received Ad26.COV2.S at low or high dose, single or two shots; a few received placebo; per-sample allocation not given. Material that was analyzed had been drawn on day 63 after the first vaccine or placebo injection. Here the sequenced sample was peripheral blood, taken in a trial of Ad26.COV2.S vaccine versus placebo. These TCRs come from a person between 18 and 59 years old who received the Ad26.COV2.S COVID-19 vaccine or a placebo.

The rearrangement uses TRBV10-3 and TRBJ1-1, with D perhaps matching TRBD1 (6 bases). Germline CDR1 reads ENHRY; CDR2 reads SYGVKD. The CDR3 extends over 12 amino acids. Trimming left V 11 bases short and J 5 bases short, with 15 bases between. The CDR3 nucleotides read TGTGCCCCAAGGACCCAGGGGACTGAAGCTTTCTTT. It is translated as CAPRTQGTEAFF.

The rearrangement links TRBV15 to TRBJ1-2, with D hard to call. Germline V gene sequence: CDR1 LNHNV, CDR2 YYDKDF (reference sequence). V lost 0 bases to trimming and J lost 0 bases, with 11 bases between them. CDR3 length: 16 amino acids. The CDR3 DNA is TGTGCCACCAGCAGAGATGATTTGGCCGCTAACTATGGCTACACCTTC. Its protein is CATSRDDLAANYGYTF.

The V call is TRBV5-4, the J call TRBJ2-7; D unclear. From germline, CDR1 is SGHNT and CDR2 YYREEE (reference sequence). The CDR3 is 15 residues long. V was shortened by 0 bases and J by 0 bases, with 10 bases between the two germline ends. CDR3 sequence reads: CASSLDFGPSYEQYF. The CDR3 DNA reads as TGTGCCAGCAGCTTGGATTTCGGCCCCTCCTACGAGCAGTACTTC.

This clone has just one count. This CDR3 is CASSLLAGGNTGELFF. In DNA, the CDR3 is TGTGCCAGCAGTCTTCTAGCGGGGGGCAACACCGGGGAGCTGTTTTTT. The chain has TRBV7-3 and TRBJ2-2; 11 nucleotides match TRBD2. Trimming cost V 6 bases and J 2 bases; bases outside gene matches: 5. Germline V gene sequence: CDR1 SGHTA, CDR2 FQGTGA. CDR3 size: 16 residues. The full variable domain, completed using reference TRBV7-3 and TRBJ2-2, is GAGVSQTPSNKVTEKGKYVELRCDPISGHTALYWYRQSLGQGPEFLIYFQGTGAADDSGLPNDRFFAVRPEGSVSTLKIQRTERGDSAVYLCASSLLAGGNTGELFFGEGSRLTVL.

The rearrangement joins TRBV11-2 to TRBJ2-5, with 7 bases aligning to TRBD1. The CDR3 extends over 15 amino acids. The trim removed 6 bases at V and 3 bases at J, leaving 10 bases unmatched. Germline loops: CDR1 SGHAT, CDR2 FQNNGV. The CDR3 DNA is TGTGCCAGCAGGGCCCTCGACGACAGGGAAGAGACCCAGTACTTC. Its protein is CASRALDDREETQYF.

The V gene is TRBV6-1, the J gene TRBJ2-2, with D unclear. CDR1 and CDR2 from the germline V gene are MNHNS and SASEGT. The CDR3 runs to 14 residues. V gave up 1 base and J gave up 6 bases, with 9 bases separating them. The CDR3 sequence: CASSEVGSAGELFF. Written as DNA, the CDR3 is TGTGCCAGCAGTGAAGTGGGGTCAGCCGGGGAGCTGTTTTTT.

The rearrangement joins TRBV3-1 (or the pseudogene TRBV3-2) to TRBJ1-2; D gene uncertain. Between the trimmed V and J ends, which lost 5 bases and 0 bases, there was a span of 13 bases. Germline loops: CDR1 LGHDT, CDR2 YNNKEL (reference sequence). The CDR3 is 15 residues long. The CDR3 sequence is CASSFRTVANYGYTF. The CDR3 nucleotides read TGTGCCAGCAGCTTCCGGACGGTAGCTAACTATGGCTACACCTTC.

The rearrangement joins TRBV11-2 to TRBJ2-7, with D perhaps TRBD2 (6 bases). V shed 3 bases and J shed 2 bases, with 20 bases lying between them. Germline assignment: CDR1 SGHAT and CDR2 FQNNGV. The CDR3 spans 17 residues. The CDR3 DNA sequence: TGTGCCAGCAGCTTTACAGTCGTCGGGACTCATCCCTACGAGCAGTACTTC. Translating gives CASSFTVVGTHPYEQYF. Filled out from reference TRBV11-2 and TRBJ2-7, the complete variable domain reads EAGVAQSPRYKIIEKRQSVAFWCNPISGHATLYWYQQILGQGPKLLIQFQNNGVVDDSQLPKDRFSAERLKGVDSTLKIQPAKLEDSAVYLCASSFTVVGTHPYEQYFGPGTRLTVT.

The chain employs TRBV2 and TRBJ1-1, with D unclear. Germline V gives CDR1 SNHLY, CDR2 FYNNEI. The V end was cut by 7 bases, the J end by 7 bases, with 16 bases between. The CDR3 spans 13 residues. CDR3 sequence: CASTDTGFSEAFF. The CDR3 region has the DNA TGTGCCAGCACCGATACGGGATTTAGTGAAGCTTTCTTT.

The V and J genes are TRBV5-1 and TRBJ2-5; 10 positions agree with TRBD2. This CDR3 comprises 15 residues. Trimming at V came to 3 bases and at J to 2 bases, leaving 4 bases not matched to a gene. Germline values: CDR1 SGHRS, CDR2 YFSETQ. CDR3 coding DNA: TGCGCCAGCAGCTATGGGACTAGCGTACAAGAGACCCAGTACTTC. Amino acids: CASSYGTSVQETQYF. The variable domain in full, with the rest retrieved from reference TRBV5-1 and TRBJ2-5, is KAGVTQTPRYLIKTRGQQVTLSCSPISGHRSVSWYQQTPGQGLQFLFEYFSETQRNKGNFPGRFSGRQFSNSRSEMNVSTLELGDSALYLCASSYGTSVQETQYFGPGTRLLVL.

J is TRBJ2-5 and V is TRBV14; TRBD1 agrees at 9 bases. This CDR3 region has 15 residues. CDR1 SGHDN and CDR2 FVKESK come from the germline V gene. The trim removed 5 bases at V and 2 bases at J, leaving 6 bases unmatched. CDR3 protein: CASSDAGTGQETQYF. CDR3 DNA: TGTGCCAGCAGCGACGCCGGGACAGGGCAAGAGACCCAGTACTTC.

The J gene is TRBJ1-6, the V gene TRBV5-1; perhaps TRBD1 as D (6 bases). CDR1 and CDR2 from the germline V gene are SGHRS and YFSETQ. The V and J ends lost 4 bases and 5 bases respectively, with 13 bases between them. The CDR3 is 15 residues long. The CDR3 DNA is TGCGCCAGCAGCGAATACAGGGCGGATAATTCACCCCTCCACTTT. Translated: CASSEYRADNSPLHF.

The chain has TRBV4-2 and TRBJ1-1; TRBD1 is a possible D gene (6 bases). CDR1 LGHNA and CDR2 YNFKEQ come from the germline V gene. The CDR3 sequence is 16 residues long. V lost 4 bases to trimming and J lost 3 bases, with 18 bases between them. In DNA, the CDR3 is TGTGCCAGCAGCCTCACTGAGGACAGTTTGGACACTGAAGCTTTCTTT. The encoded protein is CASSLTEDSLDTEAFF.

This clone has only one observation. V gene TRBV10-3 combines with J gene TRBJ1-1; D call uncertain. V gave up 3 bases and J gave up 6 bases, with 8 bases separating them. Germline CDR1 reads ENHRY; CDR2 reads SYGVKD. CDR3 length: 12 amino acids. Written as DNA, the CDR3 is TGTGCCATCAGTGACCCCGGATCTGAAGCTTTCTTT. Amino acids: CAISDPGSEAFF.

The chain is built from TRBV6-2 or TRBV6-3 and TRBJ2-3; D uncertain. The CDR3 is made up of 14 amino acids. Looked up from germline, CDR1 is MNHEY and CDR2 is SVGEGT. V lost 6 bases and J 2 bases, leaving 12 bases between the germline ends. CDR3 protein: CASSHRFNTDTQYF. CDR3 in DNA: TGTGCCAGCAGCCATAGATTCAACACAGATACGCAGTATTTT.

The CDR3 loop is CASSLDRLREQYF. In nucleotides, the CDR3 is TGCGCCAGCAGCTTGGACAGGTTGCGCGAGCAGTACTTC. V and J are TRBV5-1 and TRBJ2-7; perhaps TRBD1 as D (5 bases). V lost 0 bases and J 6 bases, leaving 10 bases between the germline ends. The CDR3 totals 13 residues. The germline V gene encodes CDR1 SGHRS and CDR2 YFSETQ.

The chain recombines TRBV11-1 with TRBJ1-5; tentatively, D is TRBD1 (5 bases). Trimming stripped 5 bases from V and 0 bases from J, with 8 bases between. In germline, CDR1 is SGHAT, CDR2 FQDESV (reference sequence). The CDR3 length is 14 residues. CDR3: CASSPRDSNQPQHF. The CDR3 bases are TGTGCCAGCAGCCCCAGGGATAGCAATCAGCCCCAGCATTTT.

V gene TRBV6-5 combines with J gene TRBJ1-1; D not certain. V gave up 4 bases and J gave up 2 bases, with 11 bases separating them. CDR1 is MNHEY, CDR2 SVGAGI, per germline. The CDR3 runs to 14 residues. CDR3 sequence (DNA): TGTGCCAGCAGTTTAAGCCCAACTAACACTGAAGCTTTCTTT. Translated, it gives CASSLSPTNTEAFF.

This clone was counted once. The chain employs TRBV3-1 (or the pseudogene TRBV3-2) and TRBJ2-1, with 10 bases fitting TRBD2. Germline CDR1 is LGHDT and CDR2 is YNNKEL (reference sequence). CDR3 length equals 17 residues. Trimming removed 3 bases from V and 5 bases from J; junction bases left unmatched: 10. CDR3 region: CASSHTTKRGGNNEQFF. DNA of the CDR3: TGTGCCAGCAGCCATACCACAAAGCGGGGGGGAAACAATGAGCAGTTCTTC.

This clone was found once. This sequence joins TRBV7-3 and TRBJ2-1; maybe TRBD2 (7 bases). The ends were cut back, 5 bases at V and 9 bases at J, with 23 bases in the middle. The CDR3 contains 16 residues. The germline V gene encodes CDR1 SGHTA and CDR2 FQGTGA. The CDR3 DNA reads TGTGCCAGCAGCCCAGTCGGTGGGGGGGCCTCCCCTGAGCAGTTCTTC. Residues: CASSPVGGGASPEQFF.